The next 8 T cell receptor beta chains were all read from a single sample in a study of OX40 agonist ivuxolimab in advanced cancers. Only in-frame clones appear in the TCRdb table, and some are missing; sequencing was by immunoSEQ multiplex PCR. This table has about 43,000 clones, approximately 80% appearing once. The sample consisted of CD4+ or CD8+ T cells sorted from blood, taken in a trial of the OX40 agonist ivuxolimab. All receptors derive from an adult with an advanced solid tumor such as melanoma, head and neck, liver or kidney cancer.

This sequence joins TRBV11-1 and TRBJ2-7; the match to TRBD2 covers 9 bases. The CDR3 is 16 residues long. The trim removed 3 bases at V and 3 bases at J, leaving 9 bases unmatched. Germline CDR1 and CDR2: SGHAT and FQDESV (reference sequence). CDR3 in amino acids: CASSLEVAGGHYEQYF. The CDR3 region has the DNA TGTGCCAGCAGCTTGGAGGTGGCGGGGGGGCACTACGAGCAGTACTTC.

This chain uses TRBV6-5 with TRBJ2-7; 8 bases match TRBD2. This CDR3 is 15 amino acids long. The V and J ends lost 6 bases and 2 bases, in that order; junction bases with no gene match: 9. The germline CDR1 and CDR2 sequences are MNHEY and SVGAGI. As DNA, the CDR3 is TGTGCCAGCAGGGGGCGGGGGGCAGGGACCTACGAGCAGTACTTC. Its protein product is CASRGRGAGTYEQYF.

This chain connects TRBV4-2 to TRBJ1-4, with 7 bases that match TRBD1. Germline CDR1 LGHNA, CDR2 YNFKEQ. The V and J ends lost 3 bases and 5 bases, in that order; junction bases with no gene match: 3. The CDR3 consists of 14 residues. This CDR3 is CASSQRQGNEKLFF. DNA of the CDR3: TGTGCCAGCAGCCAGCGACAGGGAAATGAAAAACTGTTTTTT.

The chain employs TRBV4-3 and TRBJ1-5; D is unresolved. Deletions cut 3 bases from V and 6 bases from J, with 12 bases between. The germline CDR1 and CDR2 sequences are LGHNA and YSLEER. This CDR3 region has 14 residues. The CDR3 coding sequence is TGCGCCAGCAGCCAGGGAGTCGGGAGTCAGCCCCAGCATTTT. Translated: CASSQGVGSQPQHF.

Points on this clone: At the DNA level, this CDR3 is encoded by other sequences in the same sample as well. J is TRBJ2-5 and V is TRBV6-1; maybe TRBD1 (6 bases). Looked up from germline, CDR1 is MNHNS and CDR2 is SASEGT. With 6 bases removed from V and 4 bases from J, the gap between germline ends came to 12 bases. The CDR3 extends over 13 amino acids. Here the CDR3 reads CASRLAGVETQYF. CDR3 nucleotide sequence: TGTGCCAGCAGGTTAGCAGGGGTAGAGACCCAGTACTTC.

The V gene is TRBV29-1, the J gene TRBJ1-1, with D hard to call. The V end was cut by 0 bases, the J end by 0 bases, with 5 bases between. Germline V gene sequence: CDR1 SQVTM, CDR2 ANQGSEA. The CDR3 extends over 13 amino acids. As DNA, the CDR3 is TGCAGCGTTGAAGAGGGGATGAACACTGAAGCTTTCTTT. Protein product: CSVEEGMNTEAFF.

The chain has TRBV6-5 and TRBJ2-2; TRBD1 matches at 10 bases. Per germline, CDR1 MNHEY and CDR2 SVGAGI. CDR3 length equals 15 residues. Trimming cost V 2 bases and J 8 bases; bases outside gene matches: 5. Here the CDR3 DNA reads TGTGCCAGCAGTTACCCGGGACAGGGGCCTGGGGAGCTGTTTTTT. Amino acids: CASSYPGQGPGELFF.

This clone has more than one count but fewer than ten. The chain joins TRBV29-1 to TRBJ2-5; the D gene is possibly TRBD1 (6 bases). V was clipped by 7 bases and J by 5 bases, with 14 bases between them. Germline loops: CDR1 SQVTM, CDR2 ANQGSEA. The CDR3 spans 12 residues. This chain's CDR3 is CSEQGFSETQYF. The CDR3, as DNA: TGCAGCGAGCAGGGGTTCTCGGAGACCCAGTACTTC.